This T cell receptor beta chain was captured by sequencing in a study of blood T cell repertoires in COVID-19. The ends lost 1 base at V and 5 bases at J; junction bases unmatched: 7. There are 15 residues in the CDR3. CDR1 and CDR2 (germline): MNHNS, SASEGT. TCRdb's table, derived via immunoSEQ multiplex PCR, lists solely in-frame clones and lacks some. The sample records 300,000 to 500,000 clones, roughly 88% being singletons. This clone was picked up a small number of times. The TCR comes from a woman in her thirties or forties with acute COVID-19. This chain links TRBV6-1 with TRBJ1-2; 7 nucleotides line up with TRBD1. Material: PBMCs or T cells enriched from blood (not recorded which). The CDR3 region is CASSEGGQSIYGYTF. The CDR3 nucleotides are TGTGCCAGCAGTGAAGGGGGACAGAGCATATATGGCTACACCTTC.